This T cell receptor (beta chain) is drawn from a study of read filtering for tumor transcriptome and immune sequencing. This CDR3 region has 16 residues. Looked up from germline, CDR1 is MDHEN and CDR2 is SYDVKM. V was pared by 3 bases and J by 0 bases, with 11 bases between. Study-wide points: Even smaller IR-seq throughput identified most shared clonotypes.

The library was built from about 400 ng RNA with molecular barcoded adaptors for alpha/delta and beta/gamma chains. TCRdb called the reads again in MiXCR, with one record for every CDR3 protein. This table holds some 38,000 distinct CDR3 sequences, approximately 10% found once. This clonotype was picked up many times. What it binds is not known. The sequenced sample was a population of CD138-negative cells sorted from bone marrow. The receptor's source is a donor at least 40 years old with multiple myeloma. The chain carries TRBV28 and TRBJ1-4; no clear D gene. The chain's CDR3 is CASSFETHSTNEKLFF. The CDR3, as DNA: TGTGCCAGCAGTTTTGAAACACACTCAACTAATGAAAAACTGTTTTTT.